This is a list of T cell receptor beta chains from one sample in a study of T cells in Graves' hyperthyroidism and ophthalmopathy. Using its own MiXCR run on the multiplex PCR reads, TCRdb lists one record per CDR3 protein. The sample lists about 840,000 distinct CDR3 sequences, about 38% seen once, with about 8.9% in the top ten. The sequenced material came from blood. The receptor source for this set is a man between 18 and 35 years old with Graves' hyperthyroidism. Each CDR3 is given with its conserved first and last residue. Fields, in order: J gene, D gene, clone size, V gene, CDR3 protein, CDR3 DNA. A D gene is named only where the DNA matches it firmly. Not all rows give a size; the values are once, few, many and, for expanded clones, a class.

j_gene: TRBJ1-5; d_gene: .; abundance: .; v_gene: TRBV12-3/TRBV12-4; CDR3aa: CASSPTGRTQPQHF; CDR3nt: TGTGCCAGCAGTCCTACAGGGAGGACTCAGCCCCAGCATTTT
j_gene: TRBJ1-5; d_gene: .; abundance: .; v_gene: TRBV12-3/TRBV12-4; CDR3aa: CASTLGGVRSNQPQHF; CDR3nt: TGTGCCAGCACCCTCGGGGGGGTCAGAAGCAATCAGCCCCAGCATTTT
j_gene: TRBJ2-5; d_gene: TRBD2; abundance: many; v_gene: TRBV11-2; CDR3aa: CASAGEGGQETQYF; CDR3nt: TGTGCCAGCGCCGGGGAGGGAGGTCAAGAGACCCAGTACTTC
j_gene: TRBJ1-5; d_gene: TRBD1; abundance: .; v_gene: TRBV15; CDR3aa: CATSRDLGQGKPQHF; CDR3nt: TGTGCCACCAGCAGAGATTTGGGACAGGGGAAGCCCCAGCATTTT
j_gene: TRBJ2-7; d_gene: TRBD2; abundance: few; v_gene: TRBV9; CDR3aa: CASSLSGVSYEQYF; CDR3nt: TGTGCCAGCAGTCTTAGCGGGGTCTCCTACGAGCAGTACTTC
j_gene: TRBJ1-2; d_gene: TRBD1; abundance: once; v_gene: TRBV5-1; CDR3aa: CARSLGDRVANYGYTF; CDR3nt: TGCGCCAGGAGCTTGGGGGACAGGGTAGCTAACTATGGCTACACCTTC
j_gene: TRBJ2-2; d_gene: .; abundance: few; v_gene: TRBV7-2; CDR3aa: CASSVSRWNTGELFF; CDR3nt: TGTGCCAGCAGCGTCTCAAGGTGGAACACCGGGGAGCTGTTTTTT
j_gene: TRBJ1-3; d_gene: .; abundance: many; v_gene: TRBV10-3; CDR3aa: CAIREGGNTIYF; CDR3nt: TGTGCCATCAGAGAAGGAGGAAACACCATATATTTT
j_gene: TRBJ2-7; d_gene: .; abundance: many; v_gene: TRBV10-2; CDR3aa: CASSESLGEQYF; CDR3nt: TGCGCCAGCAGTGAGTCTTTGGGGGAGCAGTACTTC
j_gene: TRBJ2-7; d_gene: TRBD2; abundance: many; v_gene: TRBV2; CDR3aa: CASTTLAGVTYEQYF; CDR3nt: TGTGCCAGCACCACCCTAGCGGGTGTAACCTACGAGCAGTACTTC
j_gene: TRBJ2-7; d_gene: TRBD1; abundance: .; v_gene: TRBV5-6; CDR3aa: CASSRSGTGGSEQYF; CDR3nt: TGTGCCAGCAGTCGTTCCGGGACAGGGGGCTCCGAGCAGTACTTC
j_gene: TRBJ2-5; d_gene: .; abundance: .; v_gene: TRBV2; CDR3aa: CASSSERGQETQYF; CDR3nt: TGTGCCAGCAGCTCGGAGAGAGGTCAAGAGACCCAGTACTTC
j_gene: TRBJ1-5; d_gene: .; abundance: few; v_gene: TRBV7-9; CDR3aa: CASSFSIQGYSNQPQHF; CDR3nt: TGTGCCAGCAGCTTCTCTATCCAGGGATATAGCAATCAGCCCCAGCATTTT
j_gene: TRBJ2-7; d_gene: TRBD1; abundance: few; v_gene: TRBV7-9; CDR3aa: CASSPRTGGGIEQYF; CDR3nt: TGTGCCAGCAGCCCGCGGACAGGGGGCGGAATCGAGCAGTACTTC
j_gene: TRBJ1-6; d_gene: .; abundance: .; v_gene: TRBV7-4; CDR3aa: CATSQVVGDSPLHF; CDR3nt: TGCGCCACCAGCCAAGTGGTAGGGGATTCACCCCTCCACTTT